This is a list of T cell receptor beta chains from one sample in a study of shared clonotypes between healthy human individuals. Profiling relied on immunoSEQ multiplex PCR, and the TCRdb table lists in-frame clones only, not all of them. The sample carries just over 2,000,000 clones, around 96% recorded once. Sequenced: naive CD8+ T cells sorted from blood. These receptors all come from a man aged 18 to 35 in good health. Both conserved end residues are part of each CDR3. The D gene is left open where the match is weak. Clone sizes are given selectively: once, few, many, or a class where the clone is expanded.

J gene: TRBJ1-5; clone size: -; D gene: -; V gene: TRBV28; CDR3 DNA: TGTGCCAGCAGCCAGGGGATCAGCAATCAGCCCCAGCATTTT; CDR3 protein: CASSQGISNQPQHF
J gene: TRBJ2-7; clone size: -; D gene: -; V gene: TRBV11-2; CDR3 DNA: TGTGCCAGCAGCTTAGCTTTAGGTCCCTACGAGCAGTACTTC; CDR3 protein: CASSLALGPYEQYF
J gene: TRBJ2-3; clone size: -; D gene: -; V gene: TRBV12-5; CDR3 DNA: TGTGCTAGTGGTTTGGCGGGAGCCCCCGCAGATACGCAGTATTTT; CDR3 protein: CASGLAGAPADTQYF
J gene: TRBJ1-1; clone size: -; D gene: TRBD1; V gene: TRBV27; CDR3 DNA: TGTGCCAGTACCCCAGGGGGGGGCTTGGGTGAAGCTTTCTTT; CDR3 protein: CASTPGGGLGEAFF
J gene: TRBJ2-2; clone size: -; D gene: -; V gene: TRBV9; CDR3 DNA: TGTGCCAGCAGCGTAGAGGTGGGAGACGGTGGCTACACCGGGGAGCTGTTTTTT; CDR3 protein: CASSVEVGDGGYTGELFF
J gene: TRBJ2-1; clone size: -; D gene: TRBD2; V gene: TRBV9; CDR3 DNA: TGTGCCAGCAGCGGATCACTAGCGGGAGTGGATAATGAGCAGTTCTTC; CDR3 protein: CASSGSLAGVDNEQFF
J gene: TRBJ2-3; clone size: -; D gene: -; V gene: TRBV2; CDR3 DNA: TGTGCCAGCAGTCGTCAGGGTGGGAGCACAGATACGCAGTATTTT; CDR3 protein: CASSRQGGSTDTQYF
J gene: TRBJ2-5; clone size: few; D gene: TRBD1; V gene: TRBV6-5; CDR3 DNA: TGTGCCAGCAGTTACTCAGGGGGCCGGGAGACCCAGTACTTC; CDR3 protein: CASSYSGGRETQYF
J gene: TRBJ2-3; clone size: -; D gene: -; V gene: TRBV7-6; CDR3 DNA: TGTGCCAGCAGCCCCTCCCCTCTAGCGTACAGCACAGATACGCAGTATTTT; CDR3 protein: CASSPSPLAYSTDTQYF
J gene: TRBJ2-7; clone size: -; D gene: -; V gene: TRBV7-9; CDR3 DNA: TGTGCCAGCAGCAGACCCCTCGGGGACACCTTGCCCTACGAGCAGTACTTC; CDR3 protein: CASSRPLGDTLPYEQYF
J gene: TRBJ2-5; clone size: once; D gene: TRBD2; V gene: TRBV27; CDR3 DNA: TGTGCCAGCACGGGGGGTATGAAAGAGACCCAGTACTTC; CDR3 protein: CASTGGMKETQYF
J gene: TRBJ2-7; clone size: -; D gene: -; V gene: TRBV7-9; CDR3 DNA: TGTGCCAGCAGCTGGGACCCGGGCTACGAGCAGTACTTC; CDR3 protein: CASSWDPGYEQYF
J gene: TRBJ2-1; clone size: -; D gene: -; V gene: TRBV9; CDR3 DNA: TGTGCCAGCAGCGTAGAAATAAGGGAGAATGAGCAGTTCTTC; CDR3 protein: CASSVEIRENEQFF
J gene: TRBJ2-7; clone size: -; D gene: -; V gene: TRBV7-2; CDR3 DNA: TGTGCCAGCAGCTTAGCGGGGGGAGTCCACGAGCAGTACTTC; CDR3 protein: CASSLAGGVHEQYF
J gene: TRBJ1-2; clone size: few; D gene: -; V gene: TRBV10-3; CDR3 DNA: TGTGCCATCAGTGGACAACAGGACTACTATGGCTACACCTTC; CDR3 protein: CAISGQQDYYGYTF
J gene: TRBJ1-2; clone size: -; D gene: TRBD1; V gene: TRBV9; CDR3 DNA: TGTGCCAGCAGGGGCCAGGGGGATTTCGGATATGGCTACACCTTC; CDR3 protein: CASRGQGDFGYGYTF
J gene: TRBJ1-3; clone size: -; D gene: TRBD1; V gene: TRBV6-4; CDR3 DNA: TGTGCCAGCAGTGATTGGACAGGGGGTTCTGGAAACACCATATATTTT; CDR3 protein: CASSDWTGGSGNTIYF
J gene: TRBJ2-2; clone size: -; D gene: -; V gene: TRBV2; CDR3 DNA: TGTGCCAGCACCGGGACCGCGATCACCGGGGAGCTGTTTTTT; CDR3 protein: CASTGTAITGELFF
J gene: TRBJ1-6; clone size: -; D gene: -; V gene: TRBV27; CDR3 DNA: TGTGCCGCTGGTAATTCACCCCTCCACTTT; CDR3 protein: CAAGNSPLHF
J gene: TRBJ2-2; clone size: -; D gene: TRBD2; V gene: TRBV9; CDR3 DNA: TGTGCCAGCAGCGTCGAATCCCTAGCGGGAGATGACACCGGGGAGCTGTTTTTT; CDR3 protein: CASSVESLAGDDTGELFF
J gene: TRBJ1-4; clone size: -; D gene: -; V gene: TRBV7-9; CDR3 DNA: TGTGCCAGCAGCAAGACACAGGGCGATAATGAAAAACTGTTTTTT; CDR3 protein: CASSKTQGDNEKLFF
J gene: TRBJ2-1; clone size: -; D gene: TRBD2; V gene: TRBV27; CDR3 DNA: TGTGCCAGCAGTTTAGAAGCGGGGGGCTACAATGAGCAGTTCTTC; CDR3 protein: CASSLEAGGYNEQFF
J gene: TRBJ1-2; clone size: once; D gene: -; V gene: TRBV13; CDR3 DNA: TGTGCCAGCAGCTTAGCCCAGGGAGACTATGGCTACACCTTC; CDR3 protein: CASSLAQGDYGYTF
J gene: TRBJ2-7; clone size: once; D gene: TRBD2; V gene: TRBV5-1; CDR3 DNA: TGCGCCAGCAGCTTGGTCGCGGGAGCGTACGAGCAGTACTTC; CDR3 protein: CASSLVAGAYEQYF
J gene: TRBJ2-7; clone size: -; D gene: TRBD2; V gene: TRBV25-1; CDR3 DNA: TGTGCCAGTCGACTAGCGGGGTCCAACGAGCAGTACTTC; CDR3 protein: CASRLAGSNEQYF
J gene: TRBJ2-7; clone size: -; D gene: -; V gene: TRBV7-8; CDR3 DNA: TGTGCCAGCAGCCCTCAGGGGTTTCGTCCCTCCTACGAGCAGTACTTC; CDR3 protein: CASSPQGFRPSYEQYF
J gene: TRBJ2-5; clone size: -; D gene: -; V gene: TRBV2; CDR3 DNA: TGTGCCAGCAGTGCTATGGTCCCACAAGAGACCCAGTACTTC; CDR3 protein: CASSAMVPQETQYF
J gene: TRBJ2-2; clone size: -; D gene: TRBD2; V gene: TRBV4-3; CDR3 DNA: TGCGCCAGCAGCCAAGATCGGGGGGCGAACACCGGGGAGCTGTTTTTT; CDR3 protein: CASSQDRGANTGELFF
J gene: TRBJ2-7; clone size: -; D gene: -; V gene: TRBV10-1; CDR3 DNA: TGCGCCAGCAGTGACAGGAGGACTTACGAGCAGTACTTC; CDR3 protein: CASSDRRTYEQYF
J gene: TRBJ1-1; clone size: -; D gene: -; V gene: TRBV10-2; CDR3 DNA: TGCGCCAGCAGTGAGTTTGATTGGGAGGGGAGAATCTTT; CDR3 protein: CASSEFDWEGRIF